The entry below gives a single T cell receptor (beta chain) sequence along with its context. While infection was still active, Seattle patients were enrolled and then followed longitudinally. The germline CDR1 and CDR2 sequences are SGHNT and YYREEE (reference sequence). CDR3 length equals 15 residues. V was pared by 4 bases and J by 1 base, with 12 bases between. This sample was included in a study of blood T cell repertoires in COVID-19. For the study at large: Both acute and convalescent COVID-19 samples were obtained from the United States, Italy and Spain. Nucleic acid was either cDNA or gDNA, and it came from T cells, B-cell-depleted T cells, or PBMCs.

Authors' data handling: Reference gene primer amplification in the assay estimated nucleated cell counts. The method was immunoSEQ multiplex PCR; TCRdb's version includes in-frame clones alone and lacks a portion of them. V, J and clone size reflect that table, while D and trimming were determined from the DNA. The sample has roughly 180,000 clones, over 80% seen once. The sequencing sample was made of peripheral blood. The V and J genes are TRBV5-4 and TRBJ2-1; D is unclear. This receptor was obtained from a middle-aged woman with COVID-19, enrolled during active disease. DNA for the CDR3: TGTGCCAGCAGCAAGTACCAGGCGTCCTACAATGAGCAGTTCTTC. It is translated as CASSKYQASYNEQFF. Using reference TRBV5-4 and TRBJ2-1 for the parts outside the CDR3, the full variable domain is ETGVTQSPTHLIKTRGQQVTLRCSSQSGHNTVSWYQQALGQGPQFIFQYYREEENGRGNFPPRFSGLQFPNYSSELNVNALELDDSALYLCASSKYQASYNEQFFGPGTRLTVL.